The 28 T cell receptor beta chains below come from one sample, sequenced in a study of T cells in Graves' hyperthyroidism and ophthalmopathy. From RNA transcripts, TCR beta CDR3 regions were amplified. Initially, a first-round RT-PCR of the TCR CDR3 employed the HTBI primer set. One entry per CDR3 protein, called by TCRdb with MiXCR from the multiplex PCR reads. Here the sample spans almost 250,000 distinct CDR3 sequences, more than 20% being singletons. Sequencing was performed on blood. All receptors derive from a woman in her forties with Graves' ophthalmopathy.

The sample holds many counts of this clonotype. The rearrangement joins TRBV6-5 to TRBJ1-2; D gene ambiguous. Germline CDR1 MNHEY, CDR2 SVGAGI. V was clipped by 3 bases and J by 2 bases, with 16 bases between them. There are 16 residues in the CDR3. The CDR3 coding sequence is TGTGCCAGCAGTTATCTCCTGGTCGCAGGCAACTATGGCTACACCTTC. Its translation is CASSYLLVAGNYGYTF.

This clonotype was counted many times. This likely comes from a read error, as the CDR3 has no conserved phenylalanine or tryptophan at its end. The chain has TRBV6-5 and TRBJ1-5; D gene ambiguous. In germline, CDR1 is MNHEY, CDR2 SVGAGI. CDR3 size: 13 residues. Trimming stripped 2 bases from V and 4 bases from J, with 6 bases between. The CDR3 sequence is CASSYSLNQPQHS. CDR3 in DNA: TGTGCCAGCAGTTACAGCCTGAATCAGCCCCAGCATTCT.

The chain is built from TRBV2 and TRBJ2-5; TRBD2 agrees at 7 bases. Germline lookup yields CDR1 SNHLY and CDR2 FYNNEI. The CDR3 is made up of 15 amino acids. V dropped 7 bases and J dropped 5; count of bases not matched to a gene: 13. The CDR3 nucleotides are TGTGCCAGCATTTACGCGGGAGTCCCCCGGGAGACCCAGTACTTC. Translation: CASIYAGVPRETQYF. Complete variable domain (other parts from reference TRBV2 and TRBJ2-5): EPEVTQTPSHQVTQMGQEVILRCVPISNHLYFYWYRQILGQKVEFLVSFYNNEISEKSEIFDDQFSVERPDGSNFTLKIRSTKLEDSAMYFCASIYAGVPRETQYFGPGTRLLVL.

This clonotype was observed at least ten times. The V call is TRBV28, the J call TRBJ2-2; perhaps TRBD2 as D (6 bases). Per the germline V gene, CDR1 is MDHEN and CDR2 is SYDVKM. Between the trimmed V and J ends, which lost 3 bases and 5 bases, there was a span of 13 bases. There are 15 residues in the CDR3. The CDR3 protein is CASSFRDWETGELFF. In DNA form, the CDR3 reads TGTGCCAGCAGTTTCCGGGACTGGGAGACCGGGGAGCTGTTTTTT.

This clonotype was seen at least ten times. V and J are TRBV6-5 and TRBJ1-2; TRBD1 might be the D (5 bases). This CDR3 spans 12 amino acids. Per the germline V gene, CDR1 is MNHEY and CDR2 is SVGAGI. Trimming took 3 bases from V and 5 from J, leaving 7 bases between them. The CDR3 nucleotides read TGTGCCAGCAGTTATGGGGGGTATGGCTACACCTTC. This gives the protein CASSYGGYGYTF.

V gene TRBV10-3 combines with J gene TRBJ1-1, with D maybe TRBD1 (5 bases). Looked up from germline, CDR1 is ENHRY and CDR2 is SYGVKD. V was clipped by 3 bases and J by 6 bases, with 14 bases between them. The CDR3 contains 14 residues. CDR3 region: CAISDGGGRAEAFF. For the CDR3, the DNA is TGTGCCATCAGTGACGGGGGAGGAAGGGCTGAAGCTTTCTTT.

This clonotype was detected ten times or more. The genes are TRBV5-1 and TRBJ2-2; TRBD1 matches 9 bases. Germline V lookup: CDR1 SGHRS, CDR2 YFSETQ. There are 15 residues in the CDR3. The junction had 4 bases not matched to a gene; V was cut back by 3 bases and J by 4 bases. The CDR3 loop reads CASSWGQGGTGELFF. The DNA for the CDR3 is TGCGCCAGCAGCTGGGGACAGGGTGGCACCGGGGAGCTGTTTTTT.

Many counts were recorded for this clonotype. The CDR3 coding sequence is TGCAGCGTTGAAAGCCCGGAAGTGGGAGGGCCTAGGTACTTC. It is translated as CSVESPEVGGPRYF. The chain uses TRBV29-1 and TRBJ2-7; 7 bases map to TRBD2. The CDR3 has 14 amino acids. The germline V gene encodes CDR1 SQVTM and CDR2 ANQGSEA. J was trimmed by 12 bases and V by 2 bases; bases with no gene match: 16.

In its sample, this clonotype was seen many times. The chain couples TRBV27 to TRBJ1-2; D is ambiguous. The germline gives CDR1 MNHEY, CDR2 SMNVEV (reference sequence). This CDR3 region has 17 residues. V lost 3 bases and J lost 8, with 25 bases in between. CDR3 DNA: TGTGCCAGCAGTTTGTGGGGAGGGAAAGAGGTTGAGGAGGGCTACACCTTC. Its translation: CASSLWGGKEVEEGYTF.

This clonotype was counted many times. This chain links TRBV28 with TRBJ1-2; no definite D call. The CDR3 loop spans 14 amino acids. The V end was cut by 5 bases, the J end by 3 bases, with 13 bases between. In germline, CDR1 is MDHEN, CDR2 SYDVKM. The CDR3 DNA reads TGTGCCAGCAGTACCCTGTCCAGTGACTATGGCTACACCTTC. This codes for CASSTLSSDYGYTF.

A remark on this clonotype: The CDR3 ends on some other residue instead of the conserved phenylalanine or tryptophan, so this is likely a read error. This sequence joins TRBV19 and TRBJ2-7, with TRBD1 matching over 7 bases. Germline V lookup: CDR1 LNHDA, CDR2 SQIVND (reference sequence). CDR3 length equals 14 residues. CDR3 sequence (DNA): TGCGCCAGTAGCCACACAGGGGATCGCGGCGAGCAGTACATC. This sequence encodes CASSHTGDRGEQYI.

This clonotype was found many times. V and J are TRBV29-1 and TRBJ2-2; D is uncertain. Trimming took off 4 bases at V and 3 bases at J, with 12 bases between the two ends. The CDR3 loop spans 14 amino acids. Germline V gives CDR1 SQVTM, CDR2 ANQGSEA. The CDR3 loop reads CSVVGRLDTGELFF. CDR3 sequence (DNA): TGCAGCGTTGTTGGCAGGTTAGACACCGGGGAGCTGTTTTTT.

This clonotype was counted at least ten times. This chain joins TRBV5-1 and TRBJ2-2; tentative D call: TRBD2 (6 bases). V lost 1 base, J lost 6 bases, and 16 bases lay in between. The CDR3 is made up of 16 amino acids. Germline values: CDR1 SGHRS, CDR2 YFSETQ. CDR3 bases: TGCGCCAGCAGCTTGTCGAGGGCGGGATCATCCGGGGAGCTGTTTTTT. Translating gives CASSLSRAGSSGELFF.

This clonotype was counted ten times or more. CDR3 protein: CASSRTSGSSYNEQFF. CDR3 sequence (DNA): TGCGCCAGCAGCAGGACTAGCGGGAGCTCCTACAATGAGCAGTTCTTC. The V gene is TRBV5-1, the J gene TRBJ2-1, with 13 bases identical to TRBD2. There are 16 residues in the CDR3. Germline CDR1 and CDR2: SGHRS and YFSETQ. V was pared by 4 bases and J by 0 bases, with 1 base of the junction left unmatched.

This clonotype has only a few counts. V and J are TRBV28 and TRBJ2-5; the match to TRBD2 covers 15 bases. Germline V gives CDR1 MDHEN, CDR2 SYDVKM. The CDR3 runs to 16 residues. V shed 10 bases, J shed 4 bases, and the junction held 10 bases outside the gene matches. CDR3 sequence (DNA): TGTGCCACACTTAAAGGACTAGCGGGAGGGAGAGAGACCCAGTACTTC. Protein: CATLKGLAGGRETQYF.

This rearrangement joins TRBV19 to TRBJ1-1; D is unresolved. In germline, CDR1 is LNHDA, CDR2 SQIVND (reference sequence). The CDR3 has 11 amino acids. Trimming shortened V by 10 bases and J by 4 bases, and 10 bases separated the two germline ends. The DNA for the CDR3 is TGTGCCACCTACCGGGGCACTGAAGCTTTCTTT. Translating gives CATYRGTEAFF.

Only a few counts were recorded for this clonotype. The V call is TRBV11-2, the J call TRBJ1-1; D is unclear. V lost 2 bases to trimming and J lost 5 bases, with 6 bases between them. The V gene's germline CDR1 is SGHAT and CDR2 FQNNGV. The CDR3 contains 12 residues. The CDR3 sequence: CASSLTWTEAFF. DNA for the CDR3: TGTGCCAGCAGCTTAACATGGACTGAAGCTTTCTTT. Together with reference TRBV11-2 and TRBJ1-1, the CDR3 gives the full variable domain: EAGVAQSPRYKIIEKRQSVAFWCNPISGHATLYWYQQILGQGPKLLIQFQNNGVVDDSQLPKDRFSAERLKGVDSTLKIQPAKLEDSAVYLCASSLTWTEAFFGQGTRLTVV.

This clonotype occurred many times. This chain links TRBV28 with TRBJ2-4, with D tentatively TRBD1 (6 bases). The V gene's germline CDR1 is MDHEN and CDR2 SYDVKM. V dropped 4 bases and J dropped 7 bases, with 17 bases sitting between them. The CDR3 runs to 15 residues. In nucleotides, the CDR3 is TGTGCCAGCAGTTCGACAGGTTCAGAGGGGAACATTCAGTACTTC. As protein: CASSSTGSEGNIQYF.

This clonotype was counted ten times or more. The chain employs TRBV28 and TRBJ2-7; perhaps TRBD2 as D (5 bases). Trimming shortened V by 1 base and J by 6 bases, and 10 bases separated the two germline ends. The germline CDR1 and CDR2 sequences are MDHEN and SYDVKM. The CDR3 consists of 13 residues. CDR3 protein: CASSLSGIREQYF. The CDR3 DNA sequence: TGTGCCAGCAGTTTATCCGGGATACGCGAGCAGTACTTC. Using reference TRBV28 and TRBJ2-7 for the parts outside the CDR3, the full variable domain is DVKVTQSSRYLVKRTGEKVFLECVQDMDHENMFWYRQDPGLGLRLIYFSYDVKMKEKGDIPEGYSVSREKKERFSLILESASTNQTSMYLCASSLSGIREQYFGPGTRLTVT.

This clonotype was detected many times. The CDR3 bases are TGCAGTGCTAGAAGGTCGAACCTCTACGAGCAGTACTTC. Amino acid sequence: CSARRSNLYEQYF. V and J are TRBV20-1 and TRBJ2-7, with unresolved D. The CDR3 extends over 13 amino acids. Per germline, CDR1 DFQATT and CDR2 SNEGSKA (reference sequence). The V end was cut by 2 bases, the J end by 3 bases, with 11 bases between.

This clonotype was seen at least ten times. This chain links TRBV30 with TRBJ1-1, with TRBD1 as a possible D gene (5 bases). The CDR3 is made up of 15 amino acids. From germline, CDR1 is GTSNPN and CDR2 SVGIG (reference sequence). V gave up 3 bases and J gave up 5 bases, with 19 bases separating them. The CDR3 region is CAWRLRAGRRTEAFF. Written as DNA, the CDR3 is TGTGCCTGGAGACTCAGGGCAGGGCGACGGACTGAAGCTTTCTTT.

Many counts were recorded for this clonotype. The chain couples TRBV7-2 to TRBJ1-5; D ambiguous. Germline lookup yields CDR1 SGHTA and CDR2 FQGNSA. The CDR3 sequence is 12 residues long. V lost 4 bases and J 5 bases, leaving 6 bases between the germline ends. The CDR3 here is CASSYQDQPQHF. CDR3 bases: TGTGCCAGCAGCTACCAGGATCAGCCCCAGCATTTT.

This chain uses TRBV20-1 with TRBJ2-7; 9 bases map to TRBD2. Losses at the gene ends were 2 bases for V and 1 base for J; bases not matched to a gene: 3. Looked up from germline, CDR1 is DFQATT and CDR2 is SNEGSKA (reference sequence). This CDR3 has 14 amino acids. CDR3 sequence reads: CSARLTSGSYEQYF. CDR3 in DNA: TGCAGTGCTAGACTCACTAGCGGGTCCTACGAGCAGTACTTC.

The chain links TRBV20-1 to TRBJ2-5, with D possibly being TRBD1 (5 bases). This CDR3 region has 12 residues. Trimming pared 4 bases from V and 5 bases from J, leaving 11 bases between. CDR1 DFQATT and CDR2 SNEGSKA come from the germline V gene (reference sequence). The CDR3 is CSATLQEETQYF. The CDR3, as DNA: TGCAGTGCTACATTACAGGAGGAGACCCAGTACTTC.

The chain combines TRBV4-2 with TRBJ2-1, with a tentative D call TRBD1 (6 bases). Trimming pared 6 bases from V and 6 bases from J, leaving 18 bases between. The CDR3 has 15 amino acids. Germline V CDR1 and CDR2: LGHNA, YNFKEQ. CDR3 loop: CASSNTGSPCNEQFF. CDR3 DNA: TGTGCCAGCAGTAACACAGGGAGCCCCTGCAATGAGCAGTTCTTC.

This rearrangement joins TRBV6-1 to TRBJ1-5; D gene unclear. Germline V gene sequence: CDR1 MNHNS, CDR2 SASEGT. Trimming cost V 3 bases and J 5 bases, with 14 bases left between them. The CDR3 spans 15 residues. The CDR3 DNA is TGTGCCAGCAGTGACTTCTATTGGAGCGATCAGCCCCAGCATTTT. Translating it yields CASSDFYWSDQPQHF.

The chain recombines TRBV29-1 with TRBJ2-7; weak D call: TRBD2 (5 bases). This CDR3 is built from 12 residues. Germline V gene sequence: CDR1 SQVTM, CDR2 ANQGSEA. V lost 6 bases and J 3 bases, leaving 12 bases between the germline ends. The CDR3: CSVRLRGYEQYF. The DNA of the CDR3 is TGCAGCGTCAGATTACGGGGCTACGAGCAGTACTTC.

There are many counts of this clonotype. The DNA of the CDR3 is TGCAGTGCCCCGGGACAGAACACTGAAGCTTTCTTT. It yields the protein CSAPGQNTEAFF. J is TRBJ1-1 and V is TRBV20-1; D may be TRBD1 (6 bases). Germline V gives CDR1 DFQATT, CDR2 SNEGSKA (reference sequence). Trimming stripped 6 bases from V and 1 base from J, with 9 bases between. CDR3 length equals 12 residues.